This T cell receptor (beta chain) emerged from a study of brain T cells in children with intractable seizures. The method was immunoSEQ multiplex PCR; TCRdb's version includes in-frame clones alone and lacks a portion of them. The sample lists around 38,000 clones, 90% occurring once. V lost 6 bases to trimming and J lost 2 bases, with 10 bases between them. The CDR3 spans 13 residues. Germline CDR1 MNHEY, CDR2 SVGEGT. Only cases whose brain tissue showed the highest T cell transcript signatures were sequenced. V is TRBV6-2 or TRBV6-3 and J is TRBJ2-5; no clear D gene. The sample consisted of peripheral blood, taken at surgery. The TCR was taken from a girl aged 2 to 9 with tuberous sclerosis and intractable seizures. The CDR3 sequence: CASSRHEQETQYF. CDR3 nucleotide sequence: TGTGCCAGCAGCAGACACGAGCAAGAGACCCAGTACTTC.